The 6 T cell receptor beta chains given below trace back to one sample, sequenced in a study of OX40 agonist ivuxolimab in advanced cancers. The method was immunoSEQ multiplex PCR; TCRdb's version includes in-frame clones alone and lacks a portion of them. The table records 70,000 to 95,000 clones, around 94% of them present only once. The sequenced sample was CD4+ or CD8+ T cells sorted from blood, obtained in a trial of the OX40 agonist ivuxolimab. The origin of the receptors is an adult with an advanced solid tumor such as melanoma, head and neck, liver or kidney cancer.

This chain joins TRBV4-3 and TRBJ2-3; the match to TRBD2 covers 9 bases. This CDR3 is 18 amino acids long. Trimming removed 0 bases from V and 6 bases from J; junction bases left unmatched: 13. Per germline, CDR1 LGHNA and CDR2 YSLEER. This CDR3 is CASSQDSAGGGMDDTQYF. CDR3 sequence (DNA): TGCGCCAGCAGCCAAGATTCAGCGGGAGGAGGAATGGACGATACGCAGTATTTT.

The chain has TRBV2 and TRBJ2-2; 9 bases fit TRBD1. CDR1 SNHLY and CDR2 FYNNEI come from the germline V gene. The V segment lost 3 bases and the J segment 4 bases; nucleotides outside the gene matches: 9. This CDR3 has 17 residues. The CDR3 region is CASSEVRTGARTGELFF. The CDR3 nucleotides are TGTGCCAGCAGTGAGGTTAGGACAGGGGCGCGCACCGGGGAGCTGTTTTTT.

The chain couples TRBV13 to TRBJ1-1, with 10 bases matching TRBD1. Trimming at V came to 5 bases and at J to 4 bases, leaving 4 bases not matched to a gene. The CDR3 is 14 amino acids. Germline V gene data show CDR1 as PRHDT and CDR2 as FYEKMQ (reference sequence). The CDR3 here is CASSPRQGATEAFF. The DNA of the CDR3 is TGTGCCAGCAGCCCAAGACAGGGGGCCACTGAAGCTTTCTTT. The complete variable domain, with remaining parts taken from reference TRBV13 and TRBJ1-1, reads AAGVIQSPRHLIKEKRETATLKCYPIPRHDTVYWYQQGPGQDPQFLISFYEKMQSDKGSIPDRFSAQQFSDYHSELNMSSLELGDSALYFCASSPRQGATEAFFGQGTRLTVV.

The chain has TRBV27 and TRBJ2-2, with D unclear. The ends were cut back, 2 bases at V and 4 bases at J, with 8 bases in the middle. Germline assignment: CDR1 MNHEY and CDR2 SMNVEV (reference sequence). This CDR3 spans 14 amino acids. CDR3 DNA sequence: TGTGCCAGCAGTTTAGGGTCGGGCACCGGGGAGCTGTTTTTT. The encoded protein is CASSLGSGTGELFF.

The genes are TRBV27 and TRBJ2-1; D perhaps matches TRBD1 (5 bases). The CDR3 sequence is 16 residues long. From germline, CDR1 is MNHEY and CDR2 SMNVEV (reference sequence). V shed 8 bases and J shed 2 bases, with 19 bases lying between them. In DNA, the CDR3 is TGTGCCAGCCCGTTACAGGATGATTGGACCTACAATGAGCAGTTCTTC. Its protein product is CASPLQDDWTYNEQFF.

V is TRBV7-6 and J is TRBJ2-1; 7 bases fit TRBD2. V gave up 2 bases and J gave up 4 bases; unmatched junction bases: 5. Germline V gives CDR1 SGHVS, CDR2 FNYEAQ. CDR3 size: 15 residues. CDR3 amino acids: CASSLLLGGYNEQFF. CDR3 DNA sequence: TGTGCCAGCAGCTTACTTTTGGGAGGGTACAATGAGCAGTTCTTC.